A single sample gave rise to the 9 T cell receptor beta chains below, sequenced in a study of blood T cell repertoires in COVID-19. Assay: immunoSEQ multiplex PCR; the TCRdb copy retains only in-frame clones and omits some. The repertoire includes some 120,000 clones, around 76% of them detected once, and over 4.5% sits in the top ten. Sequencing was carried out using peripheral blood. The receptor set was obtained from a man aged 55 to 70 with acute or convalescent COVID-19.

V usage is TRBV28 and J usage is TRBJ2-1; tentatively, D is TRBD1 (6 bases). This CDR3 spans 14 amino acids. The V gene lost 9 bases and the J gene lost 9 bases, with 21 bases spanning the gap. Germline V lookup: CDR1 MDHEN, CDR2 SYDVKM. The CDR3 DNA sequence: TGTGCCAGTCTACAGGGTGGGGTAACAGTTGAGCAGTTCTTC. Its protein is CASLQGGVTVEQFF.

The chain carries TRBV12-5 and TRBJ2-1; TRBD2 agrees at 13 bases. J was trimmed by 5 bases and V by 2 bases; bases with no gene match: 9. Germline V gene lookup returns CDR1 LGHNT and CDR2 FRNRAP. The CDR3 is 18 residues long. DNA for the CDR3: TGTGCTAGTGGTTTGTTAGGGACTAGCGGGGCCGGCAACAATGAGCAGTTCTTC. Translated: CASGLLGTSGAGNNEQFF.

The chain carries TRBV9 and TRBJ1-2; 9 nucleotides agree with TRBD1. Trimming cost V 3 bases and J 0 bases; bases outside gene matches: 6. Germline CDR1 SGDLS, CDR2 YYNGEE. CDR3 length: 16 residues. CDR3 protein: CASSATGGYANYGYTF. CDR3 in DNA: TGTGCCAGCAGCGCTACAGGGGGCTACGCTAACTATGGCTACACCTTC.

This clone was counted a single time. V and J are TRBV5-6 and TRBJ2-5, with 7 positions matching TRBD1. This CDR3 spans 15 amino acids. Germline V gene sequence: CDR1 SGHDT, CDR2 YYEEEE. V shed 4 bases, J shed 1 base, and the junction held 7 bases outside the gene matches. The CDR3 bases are TGTGCCAGCAGCACTGATGGACAGGTCCAAGAGACCCAGTACTTC. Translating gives CASSTDGQVQETQYF.

This CDR3 reads CASSQVTGGSNQPQHF. CDR3 bases: TGCGCCAGCAGCCAAGTGACAGGCGGGAGCAATCAGCCCCAGCATTTT. The chain couples TRBV4-1 to TRBJ1-5, with D perhaps matching TRBD1 (6 bases). The CDR3 has 16 residues. Looked up from germline, CDR1 is MGHRA and CDR2 is YSYEKL. With 1 base removed from V and 1 base from J, the gap between germline ends came to 11 bases.

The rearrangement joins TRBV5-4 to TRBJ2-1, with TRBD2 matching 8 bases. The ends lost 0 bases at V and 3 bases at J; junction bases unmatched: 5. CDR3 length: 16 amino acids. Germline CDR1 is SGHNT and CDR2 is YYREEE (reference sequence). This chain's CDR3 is CASSLESTSVYNEQFF. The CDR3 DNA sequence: TGTGCCAGCAGCTTGGAATCGACTAGCGTCTACAATGAGCAGTTCTTC. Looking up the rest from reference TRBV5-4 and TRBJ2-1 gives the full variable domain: ETGVTQSPTHLIKTRGQQVTLRCSSQSGHNTVSWYQQALGQGPQFIFQYYREEENGRGNFPPRFSGLQFPNYSSELNVNALELDDSALYLCASSLESTSVYNEQFFGPGTRLTVL.

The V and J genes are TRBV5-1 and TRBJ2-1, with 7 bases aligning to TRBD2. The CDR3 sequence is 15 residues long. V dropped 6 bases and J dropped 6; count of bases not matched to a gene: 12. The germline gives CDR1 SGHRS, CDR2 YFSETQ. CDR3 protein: CASIFAAGLPNEQFF. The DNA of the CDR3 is TGCGCCAGCATCTTCGCGGCGGGACTACCCAATGAGCAGTTCTTC.

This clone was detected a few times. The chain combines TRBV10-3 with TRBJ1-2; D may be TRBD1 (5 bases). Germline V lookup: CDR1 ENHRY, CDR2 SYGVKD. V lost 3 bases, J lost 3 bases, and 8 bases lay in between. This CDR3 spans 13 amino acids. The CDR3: CAISEGVDYGYTF. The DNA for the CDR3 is TGTGCCATCAGTGAAGGGGTGGACTATGGCTACACCTTC.

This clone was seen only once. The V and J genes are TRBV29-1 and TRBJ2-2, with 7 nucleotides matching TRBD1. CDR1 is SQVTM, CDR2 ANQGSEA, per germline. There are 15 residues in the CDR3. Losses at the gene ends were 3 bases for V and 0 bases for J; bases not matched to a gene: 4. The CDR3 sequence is CSVEAGTANTGELFF. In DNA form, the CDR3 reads TGCAGCGTTGAGGCTGGGACAGCGAACACCGGGGAGCTGTTTTTT.